The entry below describes one T cell receptor beta chain. Its antigen is unidentified. The sample is drawn from a study of cytomegalovirus exposure and HLA in healthy donors. Study in general: Within the Caucasian-associated ancestry cluster were around four fifths of the 350 to 400 genotyped donors. General study points: Altogether, 150 to 200 TCR beta chains were recorded as cytomegalovirus-associated.

The V gene's germline CDR1 is MNHEY and CDR2 SMNVEV (reference sequence). V lost 6 bases and J lost 10; bases outside the gene matches: 7. This CDR3 region has 13 residues. PCR was performed using 60 Vbeta and 13 Jbeta primers. Assay used: immunoSEQ multiplex PCR; TCRdb lists only in-frame clones, some missing. The repertoire holds approximately 240,000 clones, around 89% seen once, with roughly 1% in the top ten. The source is a woman under 30 in good health and CMV-seronegative. The chain couples TRBV27 to TRBJ2-7; 12 bases match TRBD2. Material for sequencing was PBMCs. CDR3 region: CASRLAGGLDQYF. In DNA, the CDR3 is TGTGCCAGCAGACTAGCGGGGGGCCTAGACCAGTACTTC.